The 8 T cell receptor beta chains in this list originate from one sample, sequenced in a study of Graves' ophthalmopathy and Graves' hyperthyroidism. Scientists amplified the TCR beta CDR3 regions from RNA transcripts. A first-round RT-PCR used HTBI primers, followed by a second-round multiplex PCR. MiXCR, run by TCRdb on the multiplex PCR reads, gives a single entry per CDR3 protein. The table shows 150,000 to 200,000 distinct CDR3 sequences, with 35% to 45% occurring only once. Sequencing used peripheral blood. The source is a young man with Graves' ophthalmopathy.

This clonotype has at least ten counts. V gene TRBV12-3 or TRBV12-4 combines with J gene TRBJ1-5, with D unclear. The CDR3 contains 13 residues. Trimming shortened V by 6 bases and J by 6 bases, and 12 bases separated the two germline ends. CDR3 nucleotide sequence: TGTGCCAGCAGGTATAGGGTAGGTCAGCCCCAGCATTTT. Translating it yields CASRYRVGQPQHF.

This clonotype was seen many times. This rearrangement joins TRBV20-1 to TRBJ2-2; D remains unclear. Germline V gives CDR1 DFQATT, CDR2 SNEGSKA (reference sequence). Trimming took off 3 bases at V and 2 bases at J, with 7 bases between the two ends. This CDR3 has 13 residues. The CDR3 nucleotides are TGCAGTGCTAGCATCTATAACACCGGGGAGCTGTTTTTT. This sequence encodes CSASIYNTGELFF.

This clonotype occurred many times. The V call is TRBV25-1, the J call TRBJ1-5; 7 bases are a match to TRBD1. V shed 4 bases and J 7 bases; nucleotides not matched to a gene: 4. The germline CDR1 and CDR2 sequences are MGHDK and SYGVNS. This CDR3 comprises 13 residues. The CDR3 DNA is TGTGCCAGCAGTGGACAGGGTGGGCAGCCCCAGCATTTT. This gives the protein CASSGQGGQPQHF.

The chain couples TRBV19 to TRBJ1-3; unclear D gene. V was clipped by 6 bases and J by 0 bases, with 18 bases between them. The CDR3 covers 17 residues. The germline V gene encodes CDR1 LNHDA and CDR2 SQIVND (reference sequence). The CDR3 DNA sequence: TGTGCCAGTAGCCAACCCCGTGGCGGTAGCTCTGGAAACACCATATATTTT. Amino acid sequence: CASSQPRGGSSGNTIYF. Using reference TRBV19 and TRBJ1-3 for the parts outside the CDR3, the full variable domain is DGGITQSPKYLFRKEGQNVTLSCEQNLNHDAMYWYRQDPGQGLRLIYYSQIVNDFQKGDIAEGYSVSREKKESFPLTVTSAQKNPTAFYLCASSQPRGGSSGNTIYFGEGSWLTVV.

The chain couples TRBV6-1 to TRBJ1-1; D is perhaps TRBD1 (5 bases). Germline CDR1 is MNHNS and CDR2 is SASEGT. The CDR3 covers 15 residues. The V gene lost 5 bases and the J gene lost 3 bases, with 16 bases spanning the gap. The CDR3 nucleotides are TGTGCCAGCAGTAGGGGTCGGAGGGGTTACACTGAAGCTTTCTTT. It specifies CASSRGRRGYTEAFF.

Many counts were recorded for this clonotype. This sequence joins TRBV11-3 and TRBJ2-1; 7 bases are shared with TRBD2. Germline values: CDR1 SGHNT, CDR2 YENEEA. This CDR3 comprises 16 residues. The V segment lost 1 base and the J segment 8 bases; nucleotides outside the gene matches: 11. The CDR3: CASSLGAGAPSDEQFF. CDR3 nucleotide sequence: TGTGCCAGCAGCTTAGGGGCGGGAGCCCCCTCGGATGAGCAGTTCTTC.

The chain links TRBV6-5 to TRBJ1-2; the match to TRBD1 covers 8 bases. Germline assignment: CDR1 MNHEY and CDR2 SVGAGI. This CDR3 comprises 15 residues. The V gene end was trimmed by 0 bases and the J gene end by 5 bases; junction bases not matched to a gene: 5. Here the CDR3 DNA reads TGTGCCAGCAGTTACTCCGGGACAGGTCCATATGGCTACACCTTC. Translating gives CASSYSGTGPYGYTF.

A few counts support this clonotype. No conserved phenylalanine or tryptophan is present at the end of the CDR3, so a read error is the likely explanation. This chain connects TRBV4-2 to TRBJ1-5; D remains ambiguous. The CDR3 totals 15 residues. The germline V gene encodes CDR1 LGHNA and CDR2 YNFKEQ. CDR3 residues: CASSQDPVLNQPQHL. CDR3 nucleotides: TGTGCCAGCAGCCAAGATCCCGTACTCAATCAGCCACAGCATCTT.